The sequence of this T cell receptor (beta chain) was determined in a study of radiotherapy plus CTLA-4 blockade in lung cancer. Across the study: Of all patients, more than 15% responded objectively and 31% showed disease control. Study-level findings and limits: Together with interferon-beta, which increased in serum after radiation, early dynamic changes in blood T cell clones were reportedly the best predictors of response.

Libraries were prepared by immunoSEQ multiplex PCR; TCRdb keeps only in-frame clonotypes and omits some of them. Of tens of thousands of clones in the sample, around 70% were seen once. Comment on this clone: What it binds is unknown.

Focal radiation with ipilimumab CTLA-4 blockade was given to patients with chemo-refractory metastatic non-small-cell lung cancer. V was clipped by 6 bases and J by 5 bases; unmatched bases: 16. Germline CDR1 WSHSY, CDR2 SAAADI. This CDR3 region has 17 residues. Sequencing was performed on peripheral blood, taken from a patient treated with radiotherapy plus ipilimumab. The chain is built from TRBV10-2 and TRBJ2-5; 9 positions agree with TRBD2. This receptor was taken from a human donor with non-small cell lung cancer whose response to radiotherapy plus ipilimumab could not be evaluated. The CDR3 loop reads CASSLGPGSGRRETQYF. In DNA form, the CDR3 reads TGCGCCAGCAGCTTGGGCCCCGGTAGCGGGAGAAGGGAGACCCAGTACTTC.